The present T cell receptor beta chain was sequenced within a study of blood T cell repertoires in COVID-19. Study background: COVID-19 samples, acute and convalescent, were from the United States, Italy and Spain.

The junction had 3 bases not matched to a gene; V was cut back by 9 bases and J by 4 bases. Germline lookup yields CDR1 MDHEN and CDR2 SYDVKM. The CDR3 covers 12 residues. Patients at the Seattle site were enrolled during active infection and followed longitudinally. In this sample, this clone turned up a few times. As handled by the study authors: Amplification from reference gene primers served as the basis for estimated nucleated cell counts. Method: immunoSEQ multiplex PCR; TCRdb's copy keeps in-frame clones and lacks some. D and trimming were read from the DNA, whereas the V and J calls and clone size are those reported in that table. The sample holds about 110,000 clones, less than 80% seen once.

Sequences were obtained from peripheral blood. The V gene is TRBV28, the J gene TRBJ1-1; TRBD1 aligns across 9 bases. This TCR was sampled from a man older than 75 with COVID-19, enrolled during active disease. The CDR3 reads CASGTGTTEAFF. As DNA, the CDR3 is TGTGCCAGTGGGACAGGGACCACTGAAGCTTTCTTT.